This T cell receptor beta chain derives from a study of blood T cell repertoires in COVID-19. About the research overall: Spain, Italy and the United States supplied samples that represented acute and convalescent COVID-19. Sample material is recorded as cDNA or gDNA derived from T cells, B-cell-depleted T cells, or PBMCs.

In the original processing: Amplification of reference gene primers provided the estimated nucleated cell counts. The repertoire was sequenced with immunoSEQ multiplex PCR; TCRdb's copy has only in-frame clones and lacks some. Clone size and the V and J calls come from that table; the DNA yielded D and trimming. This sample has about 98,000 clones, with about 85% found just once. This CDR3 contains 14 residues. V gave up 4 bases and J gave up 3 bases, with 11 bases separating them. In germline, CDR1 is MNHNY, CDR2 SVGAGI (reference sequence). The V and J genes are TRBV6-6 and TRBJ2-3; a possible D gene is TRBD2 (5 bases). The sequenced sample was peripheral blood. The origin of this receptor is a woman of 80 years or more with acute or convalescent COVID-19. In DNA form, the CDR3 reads TGTGCCAGCAGTTTAACTAGATCAACAGATACGCAGTATTTT. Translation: CASSLTRSTDTQYF.